This T cell receptor beta chain came from a study of T cell changes during pregnancy in multiple sclerosis (dated by TCRdb to the late 2010s). Turning to the overall study: Changes in the T cell repertoire over the course of pregnancy were examined in this study in women with multiple sclerosis.

This clone was observed a single time. Its antigen remains undetermined. The record has no base qualities; no much larger clone is one base away. The CDR3 measures 15 amino acids from cysteine to phenylalanine. The sequence is cut down to CDR3 DNA, 45 bases in frame from base 1. CDR1 and CDR2 are drawn from the germline V gene: SGDLS, YYNGEE. Between the V and J ends, shortened by 1 base and 6 bases respectively, the junction contains 16 bases. Library construction relied on the immunoSEQ multiplex PCR assay. As stored in TCRdb, this immuneACCESS dataset retains in-frame rearrangements with V and J assigned. A fraction of the clones does not appear; measured against another copy, unresolved V genes explain less than half of the discrepancy, and the remainder lacks a known reason. The table for this sample lists around 80,000 clones; around 90% of them were counted only once. The leading ten clones occupy approximately 1.5% of the sample.

The sample here was peripheral blood, taken before pregnancy. The receptor chain draws on TRBV9 and TRBJ1-1; the D segment could be TRBD1, given 5 matching bases. The TCR comes from a female donor with multiple sclerosis, enrolled in a pregnancy study. The encoded CDR3 is CASSVRAAGGSEAFF. The base sequence is TGTGCCAGCAGCGTAAGAGCAGCGGGGGGATCTGAAGCTTTCTTT.